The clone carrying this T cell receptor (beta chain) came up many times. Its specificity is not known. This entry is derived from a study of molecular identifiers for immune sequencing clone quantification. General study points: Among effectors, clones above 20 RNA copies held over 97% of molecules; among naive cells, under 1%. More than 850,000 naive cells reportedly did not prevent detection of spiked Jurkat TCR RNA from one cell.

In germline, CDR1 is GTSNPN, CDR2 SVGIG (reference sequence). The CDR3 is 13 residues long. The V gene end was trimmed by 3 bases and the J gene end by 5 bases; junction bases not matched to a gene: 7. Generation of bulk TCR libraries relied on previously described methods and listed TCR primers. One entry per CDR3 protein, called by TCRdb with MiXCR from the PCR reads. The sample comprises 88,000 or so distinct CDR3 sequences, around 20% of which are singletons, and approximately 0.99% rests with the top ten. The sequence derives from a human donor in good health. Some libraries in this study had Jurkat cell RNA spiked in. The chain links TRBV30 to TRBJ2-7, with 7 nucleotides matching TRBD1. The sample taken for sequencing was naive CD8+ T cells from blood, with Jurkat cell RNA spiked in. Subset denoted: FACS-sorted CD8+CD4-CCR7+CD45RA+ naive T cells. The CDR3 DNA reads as TGTGCCTGGAGCGACAGGGTCGGCAACGAGCAGTACTTC. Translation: CAWSDRVGNEQYF.